Listed below are T cell receptor beta chains from one sample, sequenced in a study of neurological immune-mediated disorders. MiXCR, applied by TCRdb to the 5' RACE reads, yields one record per CDR3 protein. The repertoire holds 35,000 to 40,000 distinct CDR3 sequences, with under 9.5% as singletons. Sequenced material: PBMCs. Receptors were obtained from a woman aged 40 to 50 in good health. CDR3s include the opening cysteine and the closing phenylalanine or tryptophan. D genes are given only for firm matches. Some rows have no size entry. The others give once, few or many, or a class for an expanded clone.

TGTGCCAGCAGTTACACTCCCCCTTACAATGAGCAGTTCTTC	CASSYTPPYNEQFF	NA	TRBV6-5	TRBJ2-1	many
TGCGCCAGCAGCTTGGATACAGCCACCCTCGATGGCTACACCTTC	CASSLDTATLDGYTF	NA	TRBV5-1	TRBJ1-2	many
TGCGCCAGCAGTGAGTCTCGGAAAGACTATGGCTACACCTTC	CASSESRKDYGYTF	NA	TRBV10-2	TRBJ1-2	many
TGCGCCAGCAGCTTTAGGTCAGCTAGCGGGAGCTCCTACGAGCAGTACTTC	CASSFRSASGSSYEQYF	TRBD2	TRBV5-1	TRBJ2-7	many
TGCGCCAGCAGCCAAGAGCGGACAGGGGATATGTATGGCTACACCTTC	CASSQERTGDMYGYTF	TRBD1	TRBV4-1	TRBJ1-2	many
TGTGCCAGCAGTGAGACAGGGTGGAATGAAAAACTGTTTTTT	CASSETGWNEKLFF	TRBD1	TRBV2	TRBJ1-4	many
TGTGCCAGCAGGCAGACGACCGGGACAGGCAATCAGCCCCAGCATTTT	CASRQTTGTGNQPQHF	TRBD1	TRBV12-3/TRBV12-4	TRBJ1-5	many
TGTGCCAGCAGGGCGGGAGAAACCTACAATGAGCAGTTCTTC	CASRAGETYNEQFF	TRBD2	TRBV6-6	TRBJ2-1	many
TGCGCCAGCAGCCGACGATCTAGCGGGGGAGGAGATACGCAGTATTTT	CASSRRSSGGGDTQYF	TRBD2	TRBV5-1	TRBJ2-3	many
TGCAGTGCCCTCGGAAGGTCTGAGCAGTTCTTC	CSALGRSEQFF	NA	TRBV20-1	TRBJ2-1	many
TGTGCCAGCAGTCCCGGGACAGGTCTCAACCCTGAAGCTTTCTTT	CASSPGTGLNPEAFF	TRBD1	TRBV12-3/TRBV12-4	TRBJ1-1	many
TGTGCCAGCACCCGGGGGGGACGCGAGCAGTACTTC	CASTRGGREQYF	TRBD2	TRBV3-1	TRBJ2-7	many
TGCAGTGCTTACGGGGGGGCAAATTCACCCCTCCACTTT	CSAYGGANSPLHF	NA	TRBV20-1	TRBJ1-6	many
NA	CASASQTVPYEQYFGPGTEAFF	NA	TRBV5-1	TRBJ1-1	NA
TGTGCCAGCAGCCCTTTCCGGGTTTCCATGAACACTGAAGCTTTCTTT	CASSPFRVSMNTEAFF	NA	TRBV12-3/TRBV12-4	TRBJ1-1	many
TGTGCTAGCAGCTTACAGGGAACCCAAGAGACCCAGTACTTC	CASSLQGTQETQYF	NA	TRBV7-7	TRBJ2-5	many
TGTGCCAGCAGAAAATCCTCAGGGGGCGCGGACTATGGCTACACCTTC	CASRKSSGGADYGYTF	TRBD1	TRBV12-3/TRBV12-4	TRBJ1-2	NA
TGTGCCAGCAGCCAAGACCCTTGGCTAGCGACAAATGAGCAGTTCTTC	CASSQDPWLATNEQFF	NA	TRBV3-1	TRBJ2-1	many
TGCGCCAGCAGCCAAGAGGGATCGCCACCCCTCCACTTT	CASSQEGSPPLHF	NA	TRBV4-3	TRBJ1-6	many
TGTGCCGCCGGGACTAGCGGGAGGGGTCCCTACGAGCAGTACTTC	CAAGTSGRGPYEQYF	TRBD2	TRBV27	TRBJ2-7	many
TGTGCCAGCAGTTCTGTAGAGGGGCGTATGAACACTGAAGCTTTCTTT	CASSSVEGRMNTEAFF	NA	TRBV28	TRBJ1-1	many
TGTGCCAGCAGCCGAACTTTATATGACAGGCCTGGAAACACCATATATTTT	CASSRTLYDRPGNTIYF	NA	TRBV6-5	TRBJ1-3	many
TGTGCCAGCAGCACGCGGACCGTCAGGCACAATGAGCAGTTCTTC	CASSTRTVRHNEQFF	NA	TRBV11-2	TRBJ2-1	many
TGTGCCAGCAGTTCCCCGGGACAGGGGGACTATGGCTACACCTTC	CASSSPGQGDYGYTF	TRBD1	TRBV6-2/TRBV6-3	TRBJ1-2	many
TGTGCCAGCTCGTCATCATCCGGGGGGAAGAATGAAAAACTGTTTTTT	CASSSSSGGKNEKLFF	NA	TRBV18	TRBJ1-4	many
TGTGCCAGCAGTGAACTGAGCTCCTACAATGAGCAGTTCTTC	CASSELSSYNEQFF	NA	TRBV2	TRBJ2-1	many
TGTGCCAGCAGTTTAAGGGGGGACTCCTACGAGCAGTACTTC	CASSLRGDSYEQYF	NA	TRBV27	TRBJ2-7	medium-sized
TGTGCCAGCACCCGGTCTGGGGCCAACGTCCTGACTTTC	CASTRSGANVLTF	NA	TRBV12-3/TRBV12-4	TRBJ2-6	many
TGTGCCAGCAGTGAAGAACAGGGTGATGGCTACACCTTC	CASSEEQGDGYTF	NA	TRBV6-1	TRBJ1-2	many
TGCGCCAGCAGCCAAGATCGGAGCGGGGGTAGGGATACGCAGTATTTT	CASSQDRSGGRDTQYF	TRBD2	TRBV4-1	TRBJ2-3	many
TGCGCCAGCAGCTTGGGGGGGACCACAGATACGCAGTATTTT	CASSLGGTTDTQYF	NA	TRBV5-1	TRBJ2-3	many
TGTGCCAGCAGTTTCGATACGACTGTAGCTTTCTTT	CASSFDTTVAFF	NA	TRBV6-5	TRBJ1-1	NA
TGCGCCAGCAGCTTGGCGCAGGCCTACGAGCAGTACTTC	CASSLAQAYEQYF	NA	TRBV5-1	TRBJ2-7	many
TGTGCCAGCAGCCCCCAACAGGGGGAGCAGTACTTC	CASSPQQGEQYF	TRBD1	TRBV7-3	TRBJ2-7	many
TGTGCCAGCAGCCGGGACAGGATCTACACCTTC	CASSRDRIYTF	TRBD1	TRBV5-6	TRBJ1-2	few
TGTGCCAGCAGCCCGGGAGGCACAGATACGCAGTATTTT	CASSPGGTDTQYF	NA	TRBV3-1	TRBJ2-3	many
TGTGCCAGCAGTTACGGTCTACCCCAATCAGATACGCAGTATTTT	CASSYGLPQSDTQYF	NA	TRBV6-5	TRBJ2-3	many
TGTGCCAGCAGCCAACCGAATCTAGAGGCAGGGGACGTGAACACTGAAGCTTTCTTT	CASSQPNLEAGDVNTEAFF	NA	TRBV7-9	TRBJ1-1	many
TGTGCCAGCTCAACTGGGGACAGGTTGGAGACCCAGTACTTC	CASSTGDRLETQYF	TRBD1	TRBV18	TRBJ2-5	many
TGCAGTGTATCACCCTTGGACAGGAACACTGAAGCTTTCTTT	CSVSPLDRNTEAFF	NA	TRBV20-1	TRBJ1-1	many
TGTGCCAGCAGCTCCCTCCGGGACAGGTCCGAGACCCAGTACTTC	CASSSLRDRSETQYF	TRBD1	TRBV7-9	TRBJ2-5	many
TGCAGTGCTTCCCAAAGGGGGGGCACTGAAGCCTTCTTT	CSASQRGGTEAFF	NA	TRBV20-1	TRBJ1-1	many
TGTGCCAGCAGTCAACATTCCTCTGGAAACACCATATATTTT	CASSQHSSGNTIYF	NA	TRBV27	TRBJ1-3	many
TGCGCCAGCAGTGACTCGACTAGCGGTAACAATGAGCAGTTCTTC	CASSDSTSGNNEQFF	TRBD2	TRBV10-2	TRBJ2-1	many
TGTGCCAGCTCACCGCCGGGACACACAAACTATGGCTACACCTTC	CASSPPGHTNYGYTF	NA	TRBV18	TRBJ1-2	many
TGTGCCATCAGTGAGTCGTTGGATACGCAGTATTTT	CAISESLDTQYF	NA	TRBV10-3	TRBJ2-3	many
TGCAGCTCCCTGACAGGAAACACCGGGGAGCTGTTTTTT	CSSLTGNTGELFF	NA	TRBV29-1	TRBJ2-2	many
TGTGCCAGCAGGCCGGGGACTAGCGGGGGACGGGAGCAGTTCTTC	CASRPGTSGGREQFF	TRBD2	TRBV5-6	TRBJ2-1	many
TGTGCCAGCAGTTACCGAGGGGGCAGTAGCACTGAAGCTTTCTTT	CASSYRGGSSTEAFF	TRBD1	TRBV6-5	TRBJ1-1	many
TGTGCCAGCAGCCTCGGCGGGCGGGAAGAGACCCAGTACTTC	CASSLGGREETQYF	NA	TRBV7-9	TRBJ2-5	NA
TGTGCCAGCACCGTTCTTAGCTCCTATAATTCACCCCTCCACTTT	CASTVLSSYNSPLHF	NA	TRBV28	TRBJ1-6	many
TGTGCCAGCACCACACGGGGGGTAGCGGGAGCTAGAGAGACCCAGTACTTC	CASTTRGVAGARETQYF	TRBD2	TRBV6-5	TRBJ2-5	many